This TCR beta chain stems from a study of spatial heterogeneity in lung cancer. Across the study: Detection consistently captured more beta-chain sequences than alpha-chain sequences. As counted in raw reads, each unique TCR and UMI combination appeared more than ten times on average.

CDR3 length equals 13 residues. The germline V gene encodes CDR1 MNHEY and CDR2 SMNVEV (reference sequence). Trimming shortened V by 2 bases and J by 3 bases, and 8 bases separated the two germline ends. By its share, this clonotype is medium-sized. TCRdb processed the 5' RACE reads anew with MiXCR; each CDR3 protein has one entry. Here the sample spans 4,000 to 6,000 distinct CDR3 sequences, approximately 20% being singletons. The time point: sample taken at primary tumor resection. The study sequenced unsorted whole RNA from tumor, nontumor lung or frozen PBMC. Donors were around 70 untreated early-stage non-small cell lung cancer patients.

V usage is TRBV27 and J usage is TRBJ2-7; D may be TRBD1 (6 bases). The sample here was normal lung tissue next to the tumor, taken at surgery. The sequence was collected from a male donor with early-stage non-small cell lung cancer. The CDR3 region is CASSLQDSYEQYF. In DNA, the CDR3 is TGTGCCAGCAGTTTACAGGACAGCTACGAGCAGTACTTC.